Listed here are 19 T cell receptor beta chains from one sample, sequenced in a study of cytomegalovirus exposure and HLA in healthy donors. This PCR relied on a set of 60 Vbeta primers and 13 Jbeta primers. TCRdb's table, derived via immunoSEQ multiplex PCR, lists solely in-frame clones and lacks some. The sample has fewer than 130,000 clones; over 65% are singletons. Sequenced material: PBMCs. These receptor sequences come from a woman in her thirties in good health and CMV-seronegative.

The chain joins TRBV28 to TRBJ2-3; 9 bases are shared with TRBD2. Trimming removed 3 bases from V and 6 bases from J; junction bases left unmatched: 4. The V gene's germline CDR1 is MDHEN and CDR2 SYDVKM. This CDR3 contains 14 residues. The CDR3 nucleotides read TGTGCCAGCAGTTTCAGCGGGGGGCGGGATACGCAGTATTTT. Translated, it gives CASSFSGGRDTQYF. Combining the CDR3 with reference TRBV28 and TRBJ2-3 gives the whole variable domain DVKVTQSSRYLVKRTGEKVFLECVQDMDHENMFWYRQDPGLGLRLIYFSYDVKMKEKGDIPEGYSVSREKKERFSLILESASTNQTSMYLCASSFSGGRDTQYFGPGTRLTVL.

The chain uses TRBV10-2 and TRBJ1-4, with no clear D. V lost 3 bases and J lost 6, with 14 bases in between. There are 15 residues in the CDR3. CDR1 is WSHSY and CDR2 is SAAADI in the germline V gene. The CDR3 spells CASSDTWRADEKLFF. The CDR3 DNA reads TGCGCCAGCAGTGATACTTGGAGGGCGGATGAAAAACTGTTTTTT.

This chain links TRBV7-9 with TRBJ2-1; the D gene is possibly TRBD1 (6 bases). Germline CDR1 and CDR2: SEHNR and FQNEAQ (reference sequence). Between the trimmed V and J ends, which lost 2 bases and 2 bases, there was a span of 10 bases. There are 15 residues in the CDR3. CDR3: CASSLTQGTYNEQFF. CDR3 in DNA: TGTGCCAGCAGCTTAACGCAGGGGACCTACAATGAGCAGTTCTTC.

This clone was counted once. The J gene is TRBJ1-1, the V gene TRBV5-6; 8 bases map to TRBD1. Trimming cost V 4 bases and J 8 bases; bases outside gene matches: 10. Germline-derived CDR1 and CDR2 are SGHDT and YYEEEE. The CDR3 contains 14 residues. CDR3 bases: TGTGCCAGCAGCGCCGGGACAGGACCTACCGAAGCTTTCTTT. It codes for CASSAGTGPTEAFF.

This clone was observed a handful of times. J is TRBJ2-2 and V is TRBV4-3; D remains ambiguous. This CDR3 has 12 amino acids. The germline V gene has CDR1 LGHNA and CDR2 YSLEER. Between the trimmed V and J ends, which lost 2 bases and 6 bases, there was a span of 4 bases. CDR3 loop: CASSQYPGELFF. CDR3 nucleotide sequence: TGCGCCAGCAGCCAATATCCCGGGGAGCTGTTTTTT.

The chain links TRBV5-4 to TRBJ2-3, with 11 bases identical to TRBD2. After removal of 4 bases from V and 5 bases from J, the junction contained 6 bases not matched to a gene. The CDR3 is made up of 15 amino acids. CDR1 is SGHNT, CDR2 YYREEE, per germline (reference sequence). CDR3 sequence (DNA): TGTGCCAGCAGCAATAGCGGGGGGGCGGGAGATACGCAGTATTTT. Protein sequence: CASSNSGGAGDTQYF.

This chain links TRBV2 with TRBJ2-1; 10 bases align to TRBD2. Germline lookup yields CDR1 SNHLY and CDR2 FYNNEI. Unmatched junction bases numbered 11, after V lost 5 bases and J lost 4 bases. This CDR3 is 17 amino acids long. The chain's CDR3 is CASSPRGSSGRYNEQFF. CDR3 nucleotides: TGTGCCAGCAGTCCCCGGGGGTCTAGCGGGAGATACAATGAGCAGTTCTTC.

CDR3 DNA: TGTGCCAGCAGGAGGGACAGTTACAATGAGCAGTTCTTC. It codes for CASRRDSYNEQFF. The chain employs TRBV2 and TRBJ2-1; 7 nucleotides agree with TRBD1. Germline-derived CDR1 and CDR2 are SNHLY and FYNNEI. The CDR3 loop spans 13 amino acids. Unmatched junction bases numbered 3, after V lost 6 bases and J lost 4 bases.

There are a few counts of this clone. The genes are TRBV6-4 and TRBJ2-3, with 10 bases lining up with TRBD2. This CDR3 has 16 residues. CDR1 is MRHNA, CDR2 SNTAGT, per germline. Unmatched junction bases numbered 7, after V lost 5 bases and J lost 2 bases. CDR3 sequence: CASSSVAGGHTDTQYF. Written as DNA, the CDR3 is TGTGCCAGCAGTTCCGTAGCGGGGGGCCACACAGATACGCAGTATTTT.

This clone occurred a few times. The chain couples TRBV7-3 to TRBJ1-1; TRBD1 might be the D (5 bases). The CDR3 consists of 15 residues. Germline V lookup: CDR1 SGHTA, CDR2 FQGTGA. V lost 5 bases to trimming and J lost 1 base, with 14 bases between them. In DNA, the CDR3 is TGTGCCAGCAGCCCAATTGGGGGGACGAACACTGAAGCTTTCTTT. Its translation: CASSPIGGTNTEAFF.

This sequence joins TRBV15 and TRBJ1-5; D uncertain. Germline lookup yields CDR1 LNHNV and CDR2 YYDKDF (reference sequence). The CDR3 has 14 residues. Trimming stripped 3 bases from V and 2 bases from J, with 8 bases between. As DNA, the CDR3 is TGTGCCACCAGCAGCCAGTATGGCAATCAGCCCCAGCATTTT. Translated: CATSSQYGNQPQHF.

The table lists this clone with a few counts. The chain joins TRBV29-1 to TRBJ1-1; D perhaps matches TRBD1 (6 bases). Trimming shortened V by 4 bases and J by 1 base, and 10 bases separated the two germline ends. This CDR3 has 13 amino acids. CDR1 SQVTM and CDR2 ANQGSEA come from the germline V gene. This chain's CDR3 is CSVAARGNTEAFF. For the CDR3, the DNA is TGCAGCGTTGCGGCCAGGGGGAACACTGAAGCTTTCTTT.

This clone was recorded once. This rearrangement joins TRBV7-7 to TRBJ2-3, with a weak D call TRBD2 (6 bases). Germline CDR1 is SSHAT and CDR2 is FNYEAQ (reference sequence). The CDR3 is made up of 17 amino acids. V lost 5 bases to trimming and J lost 4 bases, with 22 bases between them. The CDR3 protein is CASSPGGLQARSDTQYF. DNA for the CDR3: TGTGCCAGCAGCCCCGGAGGGCTTCAGGCGCGGTCAGATACGCAGTATTTT. Complete variable domain (other parts from reference TRBV7-7 and TRBJ2-3): GAGVSQSPRYKVTKRGQDVTLRCDPISSHATLYWYQQALGQGPEFLTYFNYEAQPDKSGLPSDRFSAERPEGSISTLTIQRTEQRDSAMYRCASSPGGLQARSDTQYFGPGTRLTVL.

The rearrangement joins TRBV4-3 to TRBJ1-5; tentative D call: TRBD1 (6 bases). Trimming pared 4 bases from V and 2 bases from J, leaving 27 bases between. CDR3 length equals 20 residues. From germline, CDR1 is LGHNA and CDR2 YSLEER. The CDR3 protein is CASSPPRQEHRGLGNQPQHF. The CDR3 nucleotides read TGCGCCAGCAGCCCTCCGAGACAGGAGCATAGAGGGCTTGGCAATCAGCCCCAGCATTTT.

The chain carries TRBV27 and TRBJ1-2, with a possible D match to TRBD1 (5 bases). The CDR3 has 13 residues. The V and J ends lost 6 bases and 1 base respectively, with 9 bases between them. CDR1 and CDR2 from the germline V gene are MNHEY and SMNVEV (reference sequence). CDR3 loop: CASSQGYNYGYTF. The CDR3 coding sequence is TGTGCCAGCAGCCAGGGCTATAACTATGGCTACACCTTC.

This rearrangement joins TRBV4-1 to TRBJ2-5; D call uncertain. The ends were cut back, 2 bases at V and 1 base at J, with 17 bases in the middle. CDR3 size: 17 residues. Germline CDR1 is MGHRA and CDR2 is YSYEKL. CDR3 in amino acids: CASSQLPARQIQETQYF. The CDR3 bases are TGCGCCAGCAGCCAACTCCCCGCCAGGCAGATCCAAGAGACCCAGTACTTC.

The chain is built from TRBV4-1 and TRBJ2-1; 14 nucleotides align to TRBD2. V dropped 3 bases and J dropped 9; count of bases not matched to a gene: 16. Germline V CDR1 and CDR2: MGHRA, YSYEKL. This CDR3 is 19 amino acids long. The CDR3 region is CASSQAGTSGGLKGPEQFF. Written as DNA, the CDR3 is TGCGCCAGCAGCCAGGCCGGGACTAGCGGGGGATTGAAGGGGCCTGAGCAGTTCTTC.

The chain joins TRBV29-1 to TRBJ1-1, with D perhaps TRBD1 (6 bases). The CDR3 consists of 12 residues. V lost 6 bases and J 4 bases, leaving 12 bases between the germline ends. Per germline, CDR1 SQVTM and CDR2 ANQGSEA. The CDR3 sequence is CSVLQGPTEAFF. The CDR3 coding sequence is TGCAGCGTCTTACAGGGCCCCACTGAAGCTTTCTTT. Using reference TRBV29-1 and TRBJ1-1 for the parts outside the CDR3, the full variable domain is SAVISQKPSRDICQRGTSLTIQCQVDSQVTMMFWYRQQPGQSLTLIATANQGSEATYESGFVIDKFPISRPNLTFSTLTVSNMSPEDSSIYLCSVLQGPTEAFFGQGTRLTVV.

This clone was recorded once. CDR3 nucleotides: TGTGCCAGCAGCATCCCGGGACAGGGTGACTACGAGCAGTACTTC. Its translation: CASSIPGQGDYEQYF. This rearrangement joins TRBV21-1 to TRBJ2-7; TRBD1, the table's D call, was not compared with the DNA. TRBV21-1 is recorded as a pseudogene. This CDR3 comprises 15 residues.